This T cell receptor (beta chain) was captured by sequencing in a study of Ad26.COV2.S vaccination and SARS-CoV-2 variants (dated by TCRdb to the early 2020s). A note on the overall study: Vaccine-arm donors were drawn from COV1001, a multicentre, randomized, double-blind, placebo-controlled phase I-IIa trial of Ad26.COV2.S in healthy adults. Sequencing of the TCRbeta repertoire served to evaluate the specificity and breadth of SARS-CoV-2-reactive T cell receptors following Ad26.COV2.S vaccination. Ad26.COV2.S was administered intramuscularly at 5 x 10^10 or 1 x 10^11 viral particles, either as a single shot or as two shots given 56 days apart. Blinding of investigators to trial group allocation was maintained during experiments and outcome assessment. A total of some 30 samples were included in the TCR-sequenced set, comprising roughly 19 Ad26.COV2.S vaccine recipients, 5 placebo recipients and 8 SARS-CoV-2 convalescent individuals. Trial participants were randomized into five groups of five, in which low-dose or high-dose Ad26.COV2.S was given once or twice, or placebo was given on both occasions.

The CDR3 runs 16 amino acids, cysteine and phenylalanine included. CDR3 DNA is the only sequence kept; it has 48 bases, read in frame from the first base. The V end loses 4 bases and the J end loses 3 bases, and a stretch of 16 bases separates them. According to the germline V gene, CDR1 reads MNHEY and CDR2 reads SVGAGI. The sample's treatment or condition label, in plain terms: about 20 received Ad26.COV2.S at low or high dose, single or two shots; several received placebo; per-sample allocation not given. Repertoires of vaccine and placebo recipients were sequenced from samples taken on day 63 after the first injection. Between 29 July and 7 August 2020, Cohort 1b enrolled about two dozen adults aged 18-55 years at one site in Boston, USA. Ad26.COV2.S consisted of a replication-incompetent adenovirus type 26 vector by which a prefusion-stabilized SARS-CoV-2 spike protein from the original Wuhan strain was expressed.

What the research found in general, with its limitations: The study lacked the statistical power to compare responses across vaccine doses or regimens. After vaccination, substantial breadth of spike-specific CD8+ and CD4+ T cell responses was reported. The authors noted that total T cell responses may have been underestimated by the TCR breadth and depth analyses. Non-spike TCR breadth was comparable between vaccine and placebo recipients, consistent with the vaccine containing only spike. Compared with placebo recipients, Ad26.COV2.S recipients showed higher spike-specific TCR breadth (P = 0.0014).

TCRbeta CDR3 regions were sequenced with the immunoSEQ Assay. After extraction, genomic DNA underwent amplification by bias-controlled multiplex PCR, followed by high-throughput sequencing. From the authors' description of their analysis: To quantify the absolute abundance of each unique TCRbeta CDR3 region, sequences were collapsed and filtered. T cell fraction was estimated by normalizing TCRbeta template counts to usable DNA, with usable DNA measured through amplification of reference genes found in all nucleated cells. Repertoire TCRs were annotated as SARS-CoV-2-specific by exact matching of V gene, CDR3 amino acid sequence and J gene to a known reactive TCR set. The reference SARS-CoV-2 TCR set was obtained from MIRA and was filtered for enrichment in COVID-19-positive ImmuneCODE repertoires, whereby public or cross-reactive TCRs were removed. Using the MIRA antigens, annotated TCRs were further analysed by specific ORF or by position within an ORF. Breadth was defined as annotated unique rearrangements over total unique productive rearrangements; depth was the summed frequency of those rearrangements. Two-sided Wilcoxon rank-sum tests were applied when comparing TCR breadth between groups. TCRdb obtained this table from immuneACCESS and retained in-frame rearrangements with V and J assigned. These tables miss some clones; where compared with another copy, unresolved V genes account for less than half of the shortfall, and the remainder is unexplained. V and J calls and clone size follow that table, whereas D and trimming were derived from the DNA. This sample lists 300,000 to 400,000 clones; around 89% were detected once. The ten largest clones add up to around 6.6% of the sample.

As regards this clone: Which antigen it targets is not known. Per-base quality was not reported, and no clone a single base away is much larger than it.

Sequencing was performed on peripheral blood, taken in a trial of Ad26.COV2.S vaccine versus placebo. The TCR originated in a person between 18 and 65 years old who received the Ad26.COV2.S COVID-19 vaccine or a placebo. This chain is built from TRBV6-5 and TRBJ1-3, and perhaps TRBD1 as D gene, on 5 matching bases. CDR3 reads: CASSSSHQGIGNTIYF. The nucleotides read TGTGCCAGCAGTTCCTCCCACCAGGGTATTGGAAACACCATATATTTT.